Below, 3 T cell receptor beta chains from the same sample are listed, as sequenced in a study of T cell repertoires in cytomegalovirus infection. From the reads, TCRdb called clonotypes with MiXCR, one entry per CDR3 protein. This sample has approximately 130,000 distinct CDR3 sequences, with about 10% found just once. The sample consisted of PBMCs. The receptors stem from a human donor in good health (CMV status not recorded). Some clones in this sample may be carry-over from other donors' samples.

At least ten counts were recorded for this clonotype. The V and J genes are TRBV7-2 and TRBJ2-6; D remains ambiguous. V was cut by 4 bases and J by 4 bases, with 11 bases left in between. In germline, CDR1 is SGHTA, CDR2 FQGNSA. The CDR3 extends over 15 amino acids. DNA for the CDR3: TGTGCCAGCAGCTCCTCGGCCGCGGGGGCCAACGTCCTGACTTTC. Residues: CASSSSAAGANVLTF.

For this clonotype: A much larger clone differs by one base, so this may be a read error. The chain carries TRBV20-1 and TRBJ1-2; D possibly corresponds to TRBD1 (6 bases). In germline, CDR1 is DFQATT, CDR2 SNEGSKA (reference sequence). The CDR3 is 13 residues long. The CDR3 region has the DNA TGCGGTGCTAGGGGGTGGCAGAACTATGGCTACACCTTC. This encodes CGARGWQNYGYTF.

This clonotype has just a few counts. This sequence joins TRBV2 and TRBJ2-1; TRBD1 is a possible D gene (7 bases). CDR1 SNHLY and CDR2 FYNNEI come from the germline V gene. CDR3 length equals 13 residues. Trimming shortened V by 8 bases and J by 4 bases, and 12 bases separated the two germline ends. The CDR3 DNA reads as TGTGCCAGCGGAGGGACAGTATACAATGAGCAGTTCTTC. The encoded protein is CASGGTVYNEQFF.